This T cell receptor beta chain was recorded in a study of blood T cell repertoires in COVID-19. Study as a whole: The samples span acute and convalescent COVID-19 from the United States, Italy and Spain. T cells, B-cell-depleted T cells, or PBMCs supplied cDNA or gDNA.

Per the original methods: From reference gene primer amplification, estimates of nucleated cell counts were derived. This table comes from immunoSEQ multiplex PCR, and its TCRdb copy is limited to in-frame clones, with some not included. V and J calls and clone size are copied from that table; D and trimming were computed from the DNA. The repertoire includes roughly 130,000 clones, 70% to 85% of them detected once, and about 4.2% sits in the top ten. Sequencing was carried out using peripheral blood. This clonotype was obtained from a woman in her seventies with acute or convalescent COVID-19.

CDR3 in DNA: TGCAGCGCCGGAGCCCAGGGGTCTAACTATGGCTACACCTTC. The encoded protein is CSAGAQGSNYGYTF. The rearrangement uses TRBV29-1 and TRBJ1-2; possibly TRBD1 for D (6 bases). The CDR3 totals 14 residues. Trimming stripped 7 bases from V and 0 bases from J, with 15 bases between. Germline loops: CDR1 SQVTM, CDR2 ANQGSEA.